The present entry profiles one T cell receptor beta chain with its context. Its antigen remains unknown. Only in-frame clones appear in the TCRdb table, and some are missing; sequencing was by immunoSEQ multiplex PCR. The sample includes around 31,000 clones, about four fifths of them seen just once. The sample originates from a study of graft-versus-host responses after intestinal transplantation. Study in general: Transplantation in recipients was multivisceral, liver-intestinal, or isolated intestinal. All recipients were given anti-thymocyte globulin induction, and tacrolimus and steroids were then administered for three to four years.

Whole-study findings and limits: Graft-donor T cell macrochimerism coincided with high graft-versus-host to host-versus-graft clonal ratios in allografts. Early post-transplant HvG declines were associated with peak circulating GvH clone levels.

Germline assignment: CDR1 SGHRS and CDR2 YFSETQ. This CDR3 is built from 14 residues. V dropped 0 bases and J dropped 4 bases, with 10 bases sitting between them. The TCR comes from a human donor who received an intestinal transplant. The chain uses TRBV5-1 and TRBJ1-1; D is possibly TRBD1 (5 bases). Sequences were derived from unstimulated CD8+ T cells sorted from spleen or lymph node cells, sampled before intestinal transplant. The CDR3 loop reads CASSLAQGFTEAFF. DNA for the CDR3: TGCGCCAGCAGCTTGGCGCAGGGATTCACTGAAGCTTTCTTT.